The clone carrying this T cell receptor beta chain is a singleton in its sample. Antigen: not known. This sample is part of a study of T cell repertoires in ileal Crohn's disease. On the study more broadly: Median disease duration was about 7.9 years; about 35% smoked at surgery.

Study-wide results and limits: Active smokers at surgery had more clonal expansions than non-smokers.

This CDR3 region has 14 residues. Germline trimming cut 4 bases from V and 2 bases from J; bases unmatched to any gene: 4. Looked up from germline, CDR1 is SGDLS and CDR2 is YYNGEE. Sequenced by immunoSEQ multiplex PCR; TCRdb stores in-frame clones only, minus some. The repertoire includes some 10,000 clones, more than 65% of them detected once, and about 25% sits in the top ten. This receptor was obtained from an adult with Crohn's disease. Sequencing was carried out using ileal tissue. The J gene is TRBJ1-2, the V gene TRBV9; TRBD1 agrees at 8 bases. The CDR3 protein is CASSPGQENYGYTF. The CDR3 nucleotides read TGTGCCAGCAGCCCGGGACAGGAGAACTATGGCTACACCTTC.